The 10 T cell receptor beta chains in this list originate from one sample, sequenced in a study of blood T cells in healthy people across ages. A second roughly 6 to 12 cycle PCR used barcoded and J-beta primers. TCRdb re-called the 5' RACE reads through MiXCR, storing one row per CDR3 protein. Here the sample spans some 550,000 distinct CDR3 sequences, less than 60% being singletons. Material for sequencing was blood. The receptors shown here come from an elderly man in good health.

The sample holds a few counts of this clonotype. The chain has TRBV6-5 and TRBJ1-6, with D possibly TRBD1 on 6 matching bases. Germline values: CDR1 MNHEY, CDR2 SVGAGI. The CDR3 runs to 15 residues. With 4 bases removed from V and 9 bases from J, the gap between germline ends came to 16 bases. CDR3 region: CASSSQVGASSPLHF. CDR3 coding DNA: TGTGCCAGCAGTTCACAGGTGGGGGCGTCTTCACCCCTCCACTTT.

The rearrangement uses TRBV6-5 and TRBJ2-7; weak D call: TRBD1 (5 bases). The end of the DNA aligns better with TRBJ2-5, so the J call may be wrong. This CDR3 region has 14 residues. CDR1 is MNHEY, CDR2 SVGAGI, per germline. Here the CDR3 reads CASSYSGRLETQYF. The DNA of the CDR3 is TGTGCCAGCAGTTACTCGGGGCGACTAGAGACCCAGTACTTC.

This clonotype was observed a few times. The rearrangement links TRBV3-1 to TRBJ2-1; TRBD2 matches 12 bases. The CDR3 is 16 amino acids. J gave up 15 bases and V 3 bases, and 15 bases lay outside the gene matches. CDR1 and CDR2 from the germline V gene are LGHDT and YNNKEL (reference sequence). CDR3 sequence reads: CASSHDGATSGGSRFF. CDR3 nucleotides: TGTGCCAGCAGCCATGACGGGGCGACTAGCGGGGGATCCCGGTTCTTC.

The chain carries TRBV6-6 and TRBJ2-7; TRBD2 matches at 8 bases. Germline V gene sequence: CDR1 MNHNY, CDR2 SVGAGI (reference sequence). Losses at the gene ends were 0 bases for V and 12 bases for J; bases not matched to a gene: 10. This CDR3 contains 14 residues. CDR3 region: CASSYSGGLAARYF. In nucleotides, the CDR3 is TGTGCCAGCAGTTACTCTGGCGGACTAGCAGCTCGGTACTTC.

The V call is TRBV4-2, the J call TRBJ2-1, with 7 bases fitting TRBD1. There are 15 residues in the CDR3. V shed 0 bases and J 2 bases; nucleotides not matched to a gene: 1. Germline values: CDR1 LGHNA, CDR2 YNFKEQ. The CDR3 loop is CASSQEGTAYNEQFF. CDR3 sequence (DNA): TGTGCCAGCAGCCAAGAGGGGACAGCCTACAATGAGCAGTTCTTC.

Here the CDR3 DNA reads TGTGCCAGCAGCGTAGCGGGAGTTAACGATGATACGCAGTATTTT. Translating it yields CASSVAGVNDDTQYF. The chain carries TRBV28 and TRBJ2-3; TRBD2 aligns across 9 bases. V was pared by 6 bases and J by 6 bases, with 10 bases of the junction left unmatched. This CDR3 has 15 residues. Germline V gene lookup returns CDR1 MDHEN and CDR2 SYDVKM.

V usage is TRBV5-1 and J usage is TRBJ2-5, with TRBD1 matching 10 bases. The J call is uncertain, as TRBJ2-7 better fits the DNA end. From germline, CDR1 is SGHRS and CDR2 YFSETQ. The CDR3 sequence is 17 residues long. CDR3 in DNA: TGCGCCAGCAGCCAAACCGGGACAGGGGTGTTTGGGGACGAGCAGTACTTC. Translating gives CASSQTGTGVFGDEQYF.

This chain uses TRBV12-3 or TRBV12-4 with TRBJ2-3; no clear D. Trimming pared 5 bases from V and 5 bases from J, leaving 23 bases between. This CDR3 comprises 17 residues. This CDR3 reads CASSLSPRPNERDTQYF. The CDR3, as DNA: TGTGCCAGCAGTCTTTCTCCGCGGCCCAACGAGAGAGATACGCAGTATTTT.

This clonotype appeared a single time. The chain uses TRBV5-1 and TRBJ2-1; the match to TRBD1 covers 8 bases. Matching the DNA end better, TRBJ2-7 makes the J call doubtful. Germline V gives CDR1 SGHRS, CDR2 YFSETQ. The CDR3 extends over 17 amino acids. CDR3 bases: TGCGCCAGCAGCTTAACAGGGGGTTCTTACTCCTACAATGAGCAGTACTTC. Amino acid sequence: CASSLTGGSYSYNEQYF.

This chain uses TRBV7-2 with TRBJ1-5; 9 nucleotides line up with TRBD1. The CDR3 has 17 amino acids. The J segment lost 4 bases and the V segment lost 2 bases, leaving 9 bases of the junction unmatched. Germline V gene data show CDR1 as SGHTA and CDR2 as FQGNSA. In DNA form, the CDR3 reads TGTGCCAGCAGCTTATCCTACGGAGGACAGGGGAATCAGCCCCAGCATTTT. Its protein product is CASSLSYGGQGNQPQHF.